The 27 T cell receptor beta chains listed next were all sequenced from one sample in a study of blood T cell repertoires in COVID-19. Profiling relied on immunoSEQ multiplex PCR, and the TCRdb table lists in-frame clones only, not all of them. The table has about 25,000 clones, around 88% seen once. The sequenced material came from peripheral blood. These receptors were taken from a man aged 65 to 79 with acute or convalescent COVID-19.

The CDR3 sequence is CASRTSGRGYNEQFF. The CDR3 DNA reads TGTGCCAGTAGGACTAGCGGGAGAGGTTACAATGAGCAGTTCTTC. The chain carries TRBV19 and TRBJ2-1; 12 positions agree with TRBD2. Germline lookup yields CDR1 LNHDA and CDR2 SQIVND (reference sequence). The CDR3 totals 15 residues. The ends lost 6 bases at V and 4 bases at J; junction bases unmatched: 4.

V and J are TRBV5-6 and TRBJ2-5; TRBD1 aligns across 7 bases. CDR1 is SGHDT and CDR2 is YYEEEE in the germline V gene. V was pared by 3 bases and J by 3 bases, with 8 bases of the junction left unmatched. This CDR3 spans 15 amino acids. CDR3 in DNA: TGTGCCAGCAGCTCTAAGGGGACAGTTGAAGAGACCCAGTACTTC. Amino acids: CASSSKGTVEETQYF.

V and J are TRBV7-8 and TRBJ2-6, with 7 bases that match TRBD1. The CDR3 has 14 amino acids. Germline V gene lookup returns CDR1 SGHVS and CDR2 FQNEAQ. The junction had 7 bases not matched to a gene; V was cut back by 4 bases and J by 10 bases. The DNA for the CDR3 is TGTGCCAGCAGCTCGGACAGGCTCAGTAACGTCCTGACTTTC. It yields the protein CASSSDRLSNVLTF.

The V call is TRBV28, the J call TRBJ1-1; D might be TRBD1 (5 bases). The CDR3 consists of 12 residues. V gave up 7 bases and J gave up 1 base, with 7 bases separating them. Germline CDR1 MDHEN, CDR2 SYDVKM. The CDR3 DNA follows: TGTGCCAGCATCAGGGAGAACACTGAAGCTTTCTTT. Protein product: CASIRENTEAFF.

This rearrangement joins TRBV27 to TRBJ2-7; possible D gene TRBD1, 6 bases. This CDR3 has 14 residues. Germline values: CDR1 MNHEY, CDR2 SMNVEV (reference sequence). Trimming cost V 3 bases and J 1 base, with 10 bases left between them. The CDR3 DNA is TGTGCCAGCAGTTTCCGACAGGCTTCCTACGAGCAGTACTTC. Translated, it gives CASSFRQASYEQYF.

The rearrangement links TRBV15 to TRBJ2-7; TRBD1 matches at 11 bases. V lost 4 bases and J lost 1; bases outside the gene matches: 3. CDR3 size: 15 residues. In germline, CDR1 is LNHNV, CDR2 YYDKDF (reference sequence). CDR3 nucleotides: TGTGCCACCAGCATGGACAGGGGGCTTTCCTACGAGCAGTACTTC. Its translation: CATSMDRGLSYEQYF. Full variable domain (missing parts from reference TRBV15 and TRBJ2-7): DAMVIQNPRYQVTQFGKPVTLSCSQTLNHNVMYWYQQKSSQAPKLLFHYYDKDFNNEADTPDNFQSRRPNTSFCFLDIRSPGLGDTAMYLCATSMDRGLSYEQYFGPGTRLTVT.

J is TRBJ2-2 and V is TRBV7-2; 9 bases map to TRBD2. Per the germline V gene, CDR1 is SGHTA and CDR2 is FQGNSA. This CDR3 has 14 amino acids. The V and J ends lost 5 bases and 7 bases, in that order; junction bases with no gene match: 5. This chain's CDR3 is CASSRAGGNGELFF. In DNA, the CDR3 is TGTGCCAGCAGCCGGGCGGGAGGGAACGGGGAGCTGTTTTTT.

This clone has a single count. The chain has TRBV28 and TRBJ1-2; TRBD1 matches at 8 bases. This CDR3 is 16 amino acids long. Germline loops: CDR1 MDHEN, CDR2 SYDVKM. V dropped 3 bases and J dropped 5; count of bases not matched to a gene: 11. In nucleotides, the CDR3 is TGTGCCAGCAGTTTGGCCGACAGGGGCGGGGAGTATGGCTACACCTTC. Amino acid sequence: CASSLADRGGEYGYTF.

The chain employs TRBV14 and TRBJ2-3; D is unclear. CDR1 SGHDN and CDR2 FVKESK come from the germline V gene. Trimming took off 0 bases at V and 2 bases at J, with 12 bases between the two ends. This CDR3 region has 16 residues. The chain's CDR3 is CASSQDFAVTTDTQYF. The CDR3 DNA reads as TGTGCCAGCAGCCAAGATTTCGCGGTTACCACAGATACGCAGTATTTT.

This clone was picked up one time. This chain connects TRBV5-1 to TRBJ2-2; 10 bases agree with TRBD2. This CDR3 is built from 15 residues. Trimming took 0 bases from V and 6 from J; bases not matched to a gene: 2. In germline, CDR1 is SGHRS, CDR2 YFSETQ. CDR3 loop: CASSLDGTSAGELFF. In DNA form, the CDR3 reads TGCGCCAGCAGCTTGGACGGGACTAGCGCCGGGGAGCTGTTTTTT.

The V gene is TRBV19, the J gene TRBJ2-7; 11 nucleotides match TRBD2. CDR1 is LNHDA and CDR2 is SQIVND in the germline V gene (reference sequence). The CDR3 runs to 15 residues. Trimming took 4 bases from V and 0 from J; bases not matched to a gene: 2. The CDR3 loop is CASSRGLAGSYEQYF. The CDR3 DNA sequence: TGTGCCAGTAGTAGAGGACTAGCGGGCTCCTACGAGCAGTACTTC.

CDR3: CASSFSGRVETQYF. As DNA, the CDR3 is TGTGCCAGCAGCTTTAGCGGGAGGGTCGAGACCCAGTACTTC. V gene TRBV7-2 combines with J gene TRBJ2-5, with TRBD2 identical over 11 bases. The germline V gene encodes CDR1 SGHTA and CDR2 FQGNSA. This CDR3 contains 14 residues. With V trimmed by 3 bases and J by 5 bases, 2 bases remained unmatched.

This chain joins TRBV2 and TRBJ1-1; D uncertain. CDR3 size: 13 residues. The V gene's germline CDR1 is SNHLY and CDR2 FYNNEI. Trimming shortened V by 5 bases and J by 1 base, and 8 bases separated the two germline ends. The CDR3 region is CASSNAGNTEAFF. Written as DNA, the CDR3 is TGTGCCAGCAGTAACGCAGGGAACACTGAAGCTTTCTTT.

This clone was detected once. This chain connects TRBV19 to TRBJ1-3; D unresolved. Germline CDR1 LNHDA, CDR2 SQIVND (reference sequence). This CDR3 is 13 amino acids long. V dropped 9 bases and J dropped 4 bases, with 13 bases sitting between them. This CDR3 is CASEPREGNTIYF. The CDR3 DNA is TGTGCCAGCGAGCCCCGGGAAGGAAACACCATATATTTT.

The rearrangement joins TRBV11-2 to TRBJ2-1; 14 bases line up with TRBD2. CDR1 SGHAT and CDR2 FQNNGV come from the germline V gene. V trimming: 3 bases; J trimming: 4 bases; junction bases outside the gene matches: 5. The CDR3 is 17 amino acids. CDR3 in amino acids: CASSLTSGRAGYNEQFF. The CDR3 DNA reads TGTGCCAGCAGCTTGACTAGCGGGAGGGCCGGGTACAATGAGCAGTTCTTC.

J is TRBJ1-4 and V is TRBV27; D unresolved. This CDR3 comprises 12 residues. The germline CDR1 and CDR2 sequences are MNHEY and SMNVEV (reference sequence). V was cut by 4 bases and J by 4 bases, with 4 bases left in between. CDR3 amino acids: CASSSNNEKLFF. CDR3 sequence (DNA): TGTGCCAGCAGTTCTAATAATGAAAAACTGTTTTTT.

V gene TRBV4-1 combines with J gene TRBJ2-5; 8 bases map to TRBD1. Per germline, CDR1 MGHRA and CDR2 YSYEKL. The CDR3 consists of 16 residues. J lost 5 bases, V lost 3 bases, and 11 bases had no gene match. Written as DNA, the CDR3 is TGCGCCAGCAGCCACGGTACACCGGACAGGGAGGAGACCCAGTACTTC. Its translation is CASSHGTPDREETQYF.

The J gene is TRBJ1-3, the V gene TRBV3-1 (or the pseudogene TRBV3-2), with 9 bases identical to TRBD1. The CDR3 sequence is 18 residues long. Losses at the gene ends were 1 base for V and 0 bases for J; bases not matched to a gene: 7. Germline CDR1 reads LGHDT; CDR2 reads YNNKEL (reference sequence). CDR3 amino acids: CASSQGDRVPDSGNTIYF. DNA of the CDR3: TGTGCCAGCAGCCAAGGGGACAGGGTCCCCGACTCTGGAAACACCATATATTTT.

The chain links TRBV18 to TRBJ1-2, with D perhaps matching TRBD1 (6 bases). V was cut by 5 bases and J by 4 bases, with 23 bases left in between. The V gene's germline CDR1 is KGHSH and CDR2 LQKENI. The CDR3 consists of 17 residues. The CDR3 DNA follows: TGTGCCAGCTCATCCCAACACAGGGCCCAAGGACCCTATGGCTACACCTTC. It is translated as CASSSQHRAQGPYGYTF. The whole variable domain, remainder taken from reference TRBV18 and TRBJ1-2, is NAGVMQNPRHLVRRRGQEARLRCSPMKGHSHVYWYRQLPEEGLKFMVYLQKENIIDESGMPKERFSAEFPKEGPSILRIQQVVRGDSAAYFCASSSQHRAQGPYGYTFGSGTRLTVV.

This chain joins TRBV2 and TRBJ1-1; D might be TRBD1 (5 bases). Germline-derived CDR1 and CDR2 are SNHLY and FYNNEI. V dropped 4 bases and J dropped 1 base, with 7 bases sitting between them. CDR3 size: 13 residues. In DNA form, the CDR3 reads TGTGCCAGCAGTGCGGACACGAACACTGAAGCTTTCTTT. It codes for CASSADTNTEAFF. Complete variable domain (other parts from reference TRBV2 and TRBJ1-1): EPEVTQTPSHQVTQMGQEVILRCVPISNHLYFYWYRQILGQKVEFLVSFYNNEISEKSEIFDDQFSVERPDGSNFTLKIRSTKLEDSAMYFCASSADTNTEAFFGQGTRLTVV.

The J gene is TRBJ1-1, the V gene TRBV2; 10 bases map to TRBD1. Germline V gene data show CDR1 as SNHLY and CDR2 as FYNNEI. The V and J ends lost 6 bases and 1 base, in that order; junction bases with no gene match: 2. This CDR3 has 14 residues. The CDR3 DNA sequence: TGTGCCAGCAGGCGGGACAGGGGGAACACTGAAGCTTTCTTT. Its protein is CASRRDRGNTEAFF.

The chain is built from TRBV5-1 and TRBJ1-2; 8 bases map to TRBD1. J lost 4 bases, V lost 5 bases, and 16 bases had no gene match. This CDR3 has 17 residues. Germline CDR1 reads SGHRS; CDR2 reads YFSETQ. The DNA of the CDR3 is TGCGCCAGCAGATACTTCCCCCAGGGGGCGCTTGGCTATGGCTACACCTTC. Translation: CASRYFPQGALGYGYTF. Looking up the rest from reference TRBV5-1 and TRBJ1-2 gives the full variable domain: KAGVTQTPRYLIKTRGQQVTLSCSPISGHRSVSWYQQTPGQGLQFLFEYFSETQRNKGNFPGRFSGRQFSNSRSEMNVSTLELGDSALYLCASRYFPQGALGYGYTFGSGTRLTVV.

The J gene is TRBJ1-3, the V gene TRBV4-2, with D unresolved. Germline CDR1 is LGHNA and CDR2 is YNFKEQ. This CDR3 is 16 amino acids long. Between the trimmed V and J ends, which lost 4 bases and 0 bases, there was a span of 13 bases. The CDR3 sequence is CASSLQAGRSGNTIYF. For the CDR3, the DNA is TGTGCCAGCAGCCTGCAAGCGGGCCGCTCTGGAAACACCATATATTTT.

In this sample, this clone turned up once. The chain has TRBV2 and TRBJ2-7; no clear D. Germline values: CDR1 SNHLY, CDR2 FYNNEI. This CDR3 contains 12 residues. The ends were cut back, 4 bases at V and 0 bases at J, with 4 bases in the middle. DNA for the CDR3: TGTGCCAGCAGTGCCAGCTCCTACGAGCAGTACTTC. Its protein is CASSASSYEQYF.

This clone turned up a few times. The rearrangement uses TRBV19 and TRBJ2-5, with TRBD1 as a possible D gene (6 bases). CDR1 and CDR2 (germline): LNHDA, SQIVND (reference sequence). V dropped 9 bases and J dropped 2 bases, with 13 bases sitting between them. This CDR3 is built from 13 residues. The chain's CDR3 is CARIEGGQETQYF. CDR3 coding DNA: TGTGCCAGGATTGAAGGGGGTCAAGAGACCCAGTACTTC.

This rearrangement joins TRBV3-1 (or the pseudogene TRBV3-2) to TRBJ2-3, with 7 positions matching TRBD2. The germline V gene encodes CDR1 LGHDT and CDR2 YNNKEL (reference sequence). The CDR3 length is 17 residues. With V trimmed by 0 bases and J by 5 bases, 11 bases remained unmatched. CDR3 DNA sequence: TGTGCCAGCAGCCAAGATGGAGGAGGACTAGGGGTAGATACGCAGTATTTT. Translated, it gives CASSQDGGGLGVDTQYF.

This chain links TRBV18 with TRBJ2-7; 8 nucleotides match TRBD1. The germline V gene encodes CDR1 KGHSH and CDR2 LQKENI. Trimming took 6 bases from V and 0 from J; bases not matched to a gene: 10. There are 16 residues in the CDR3. Here the CDR3 DNA reads TGTGCCAGCTCGCAGACCGGGACAGGAAGCTCCTACGAGCAGTACTTC. It codes for CASSQTGTGSSYEQYF.